This T cell receptor (beta chain) emerged from a study of CD8 T cells in ankylosing spondylitis. Study findings and constraints: Seemingly distinctive of ankylosing spondylitis blood was a TCR beta motif formed by eight highly homologous variants.

Only a few counts were recorded for this clonotype. Its specificity is not known. Molecular-barcoded quantitative 5'-RACE produced these TCR beta libraries. TCRdb re-called the 5' RACE reads through MiXCR, storing one row per CDR3 protein. The table records a few hundred thousand distinct CDR3 sequences, about 18% of them present only once. This CDR3 comprises 15 residues. With V trimmed by 0 bases and J by 6 bases, 4 bases remained unmatched. Per the germline V gene, CDR1 is MNHEY and CDR2 is SVGAGI. Sequenced input: blood, either unsorted or a sorted T cell fraction (not recorded which). The TCR comes from a male donor with ankylosing spondylitis or in good health (not recorded which). This sequence joins TRBV6-5 and TRBJ2-1; the match to TRBD2 covers 8 bases. The CDR3 DNA reads as TGTGCCAGCAGTTACTCGAGGGCGGGAGGCAATGAGCAGTTCTTC. Amino acids: CASSYSRAGGNEQFF.